This TCR beta chain originates from a study of blood T cell repertoires in COVID-19. Germline V CDR1 and CDR2: LNHDA, SQIVND (reference sequence). Trimming removed 10 bases at V and 1 base at J, with 13 bases between. The CDR3 extends over 13 amino acids. Using immunoSEQ multiplex PCR, the repertoire was profiled, and TCRdb retains in-frame clones only, with some absent. This repertoire shows fewer than 350,000 clones, around 90% found once; its top ten account for 1.7%. The source material was PBMCs or T cells enriched from blood (not recorded which). The chain combines TRBV19 with TRBJ1-1; weak D call: TRBD1 (5 bases). The source of this sequence is a woman between 18 and 29 years old with acute COVID-19. The CDR3 DNA reads as TGTGCCACCGCACAGGCTTCGAACACTGAAGCTTTCTTT. This codes for CATAQASNTEAFF.